The present T cell receptor beta chain was sequenced within a study of T-cell memory formation after mild COVID-19. Sample barcodes and UMIs were carried by the TCR alpha and TCR beta cDNA libraries that 5'RACE generated with constant-segment primers. TCRdb reprocessed the 5' RACE reads with MiXCR, giving one entry per CDR3 protein. The sample holds 150,000 to 200,000 distinct CDR3 sequences, about 20% seen once. The sequencing sample was made of PBMCs or a T cell subset sorted from them (not recorded which). The receptor comes from an adult woman who had mild COVID-19 (a few samples of this study predate the infection). Cell type and time point are not known.

CDR3 sequence (DNA): TGTGCCACCAGCAGAGGAAGGACAGGGGAGGTGAAGCAGTACTTC. This translates into CATSRGRTGEVKQYF. V usage is TRBV15 and J usage is TRBJ2-7, with 9 bases aligning to TRBD1. CDR3 length: 15 residues. V shed 1 base, J shed 8 bases, and the junction held 9 bases outside the gene matches. From germline, CDR1 is LNHNV and CDR2 YYDKDF (reference sequence). Complete variable domain (other parts from reference TRBV15 and TRBJ2-7): DAMVIQNPRYQVTQFGKPVTLSCSQTLNHNVMYWYQQKSSQAPKLLFHYYDKDFNNEADTPDNFQSRRPNTSFCFLDIRSPGLGDTAMYLCATSRGRTGEVKQYFGPGTRLTVT.